What follows are 26 T cell receptor beta chains derived from one specimen sequenced in a study of CD8+ T cells in alopecia areata. RNA extraction was followed by reverse transcription into cDNA, which acted as the sequencing template. Assay: immunoSEQ multiplex PCR; the TCRdb copy retains only in-frame clones and omits some. Of 200,000 to 250,000 clones in the sample, 50% to 75% are singletons; the top ten hold roughly 4.2%. This sample's treatment: oral pan-JAK inhibitor, 5-10 mg twice daily. The source material was CD4+ T cells sorted from blood, sampled at week 4, from a patient treated with tofacitinib. These TCRs come from a human donor with alopecia areata.

This sequence joins TRBV5-1 and TRBJ1-5, with 7 bases lining up with TRBD1. Germline-derived CDR1 and CDR2 are SGHRS and YFSETQ. The junction had 6 bases not matched to a gene; V was cut back by 0 bases and J by 6 bases. The CDR3 extends over 15 amino acids. CDR3 protein: CASSLGGGEGQPQHF. The DNA of the CDR3 is TGCGCCAGCAGCTTGGGAGGGGGCGAGGGTCAGCCCCAGCATTTT.

The J gene is TRBJ1-1, the V gene TRBV6-1; D is undetermined. Germline CDR1 reads MNHNS; CDR2 reads SASEGT. The V gene lost 1 base and the J gene lost 7 bases, with 10 bases spanning the gap. The CDR3 is made up of 13 amino acids. The CDR3 protein is CASSEDFQIEAFF. The CDR3 region has the DNA TGTGCCAGCAGTGAAGACTTCCAGATTGAAGCTTTCTTT.

In this sample, this clone turned up a few times. V and J are TRBV28 and TRBJ2-7; no definite D call. CDR3 length: 11 amino acids. Germline loops: CDR1 MDHEN, CDR2 SYDVKM. V lost 3 bases and J 6 bases, leaving 6 bases between the germline ends. The CDR3 nucleotides are TGTGCCAGCAGTTTGGGGTTCGAGCAGTACTTC. Translated, it gives CASSLGFEQYF.

This chain connects TRBV19 to TRBJ2-7, with 8 nucleotides matching TRBD1. This CDR3 is 14 amino acids long. The germline V gene has CDR1 LNHDA and CDR2 SQIVND (reference sequence). J was trimmed by 2 bases and V by 4 bases; bases with no gene match: 4. CDR3 coding DNA: TGTGCCAGTAGTAACGACAGGGGCACCTACGAGCAGTACTTC. This sequence encodes CASSNDRGTYEQYF.

The chain is built from TRBV5-1 and TRBJ2-1; D ambiguous. CDR1 is SGHRS, CDR2 YFSETQ, per germline. V lost 0 bases and J lost 4, with 5 bases in between. This CDR3 is built from 13 residues. CDR3 sequence reads: CASSLDSYNEQFF. CDR3 sequence (DNA): TGCGCCAGCAGCTTGGACAGTTACAATGAGCAGTTCTTC.

This chain links TRBV10-3 with TRBJ2-7; 8 nucleotides align to TRBD2. CDR1 and CDR2 (germline): ENHRY, SYGVKD. V lost 7 bases and J lost 1; bases outside the gene matches: 12. The CDR3 runs 16 residues. The CDR3: CAIKGQAGGTSYEQYF. Here the CDR3 DNA reads TGTGCCATCAAGGGGCAGGCGGGGGGTACTTCCTACGAGCAGTACTTC.

This chain joins TRBV6-5 and TRBJ1-2, with 9 bases that match TRBD1. The germline gives CDR1 MNHEY, CDR2 SVGAGI. V gave up 8 bases and J gave up 7 bases; unmatched junction bases: 11. There are 14 residues in the CDR3. The CDR3 DNA reads TGTGCCAGCCGATTAGGGACAGGGAAGGTTGGCTACACCTTC. As protein: CASRLGTGKVGYTF.

V gene TRBV10-3 combines with J gene TRBJ2-3, with D possibly being TRBD1 or TRBD2 (6 bases each). The CDR3 loop spans 14 amino acids. Trimming removed 4 bases at V and 1 base at J, with 9 bases between. Germline lookup yields CDR1 ENHRY and CDR2 SYGVKD. As DNA, the CDR3 is TGTGCCATCAGTGCGGGGGCCCGCACAGATACGCAGTATTTT. This sequence encodes CAISAGARTDTQYF.

A few counts support this clone. This chain links TRBV5-1 with TRBJ2-2, with D uncertain. The CDR3 sequence is 14 residues long. With 3 bases removed from V and 0 bases from J, the gap between germline ends came to 6 bases. Germline V gene data show CDR1 as SGHRS and CDR2 as YFSETQ. CDR3 residues: CASSSDPNTGELFF. CDR3 coding DNA: TGCGCCAGCAGCTCCGACCCGAACACCGGGGAGCTGTTTTTT.

This clone has a handful of counts. This rearrangement joins TRBV2 to TRBJ1-4; D remains unclear. The CDR3 is made up of 17 amino acids. Germline loops: CDR1 SNHLY, CDR2 FYNNEI. The V and J ends lost 4 bases and 0 bases respectively, with 15 bases between them. CDR3 in amino acids: CASSVSRLLATNEKLFF. CDR3 DNA sequence: TGTGCCAGCAGTGTGTCACGGCTTCTTGCAACTAATGAAAAACTGTTTTTT.

This clone was counted between two and nine times. V gene TRBV5-1 combines with J gene TRBJ2-1; D perhaps matches TRBD2 (5 bases). CDR3 length equals 15 residues. From germline, CDR1 is SGHRS and CDR2 YFSETQ. Trimming left V 4 bases short and J 8 bases short, with 19 bases between. The CDR3 DNA follows: TGCGCCAGCAGCGTTGGGAGCCCCCTTTTATATGAGCAGTTCTTC. It translates to CASSVGSPLLYEQFF.

This chain joins TRBV25-1 and TRBJ2-7, with D hard to call. Trimming took 5 bases from V and 1 from J, leaving 9 bases between them. The length of the CDR3 is 13 residues. CDR1 and CDR2 from the germline V gene are MGHDK and SYGVNS. CDR3 bases: TGTGCCAGCAGTTACCACTCATCCTACGAGCAGTACTTC. This codes for CASSYHSSYEQYF.

This clone was detected a few times. The chain combines TRBV7-2 with TRBJ2-3; 9 bases are shared with TRBD2. Germline V gene sequence: CDR1 SGHTA, CDR2 FQGNSA. V lost 2 bases to trimming and J lost 3 bases; unmatched junction nucleotides: 6. The CDR3 covers 16 residues. The CDR3 protein is CASSLRGGAGTDTQYF. CDR3 in DNA: TGTGCCAGCAGCTTACGCGGGGGGGCTGGTACAGATACGCAGTATTTT.

This clone was counted only a few times. V gene TRBV25-1 combines with J gene TRBJ2-5; D call uncertain. Per germline, CDR1 MGHDK and CDR2 SYGVNS. Between the trimmed V and J ends, which lost 3 bases and 5 bases, there was a span of 4 bases. The CDR3 is 11 amino acids. CDR3 loop: CASSDRETQYF. As DNA, the CDR3 is TGTGCCAGCAGTGATCGCGAGACCCAGTACTTC. Full variable domain (outside the CDR3, taken from reference TRBV25-1 and TRBJ2-5): EADIYQTPRYLVIGTGKKITLECSQTMGHDKMYWYQQDPGMELHLIHYSYGVNSTEKGDLSSESTVSRIRTEHFPLTLESARPSHTSQYLCASSDRETQYFGPGTRLLVL.

This clone has a single count. The J gene is TRBJ2-3, the V gene TRBV4-3, with 7 bases that match TRBD1. The V gene's germline CDR1 is LGHNA and CDR2 YSLEER. V shed 0 bases and J 9 bases; nucleotides not matched to a gene: 6. The CDR3 consists of 14 residues. The CDR3 region is CASSQDQPTGTQYF. CDR3 nucleotides: TGCGCCAGCAGCCAAGATCAACCGACAGGGACGCAGTATTTT.

This chain connects TRBV14 to TRBJ1-2, with 11 positions matching TRBD1. The CDR3 runs to 15 residues. V lost 4 bases, J lost 7 bases, and 8 bases stayed unmatched. Germline loops: CDR1 SGHDN, CDR2 FVKESK. The CDR3, as DNA: TGTGCCAGCAGCCGCGCGGGGACAGGGGGGTTTGGCTACACCTTC. This codes for CASSRAGTGGFGYTF.

V and J are TRBV14 and TRBJ2-1; TRBD2 is a possible D gene (6 bases). CDR3 length: 14 residues. Germline V gene sequence: CDR1 SGHDN, CDR2 FVKESK. V lost 0 bases to trimming and J lost 4 bases, with 7 bases between them. In DNA, the CDR3 is TGTGCCAGCAGCCAAGAGACTAGTTACAATGAGCAGTTCTTC. Protein sequence: CASSQETSYNEQFF.

The gene calls are TRBV6-6 and TRBJ1-3; D remains ambiguous. The ends were cut back, 8 bases at V and 0 bases at J, with 11 bases in the middle. The CDR3 runs 14 residues. Germline assignment: CDR1 MNHNY and CDR2 SVGAGI (reference sequence). The CDR3 DNA reads as TGTGCCAGCCAGACGATAAACTCTGGAAACACCATATATTTT. Residues: CASQTINSGNTIYF.

The CDR3 region has the DNA TGTGCCAGCAGTACCTACGAGCAGTACTTC. Translated, it gives CASSTYEQYF. The chain is built from TRBV6-5 and TRBJ2-7; D is undetermined. This CDR3 has 10 amino acids. V was trimmed by 5 bases and J by 2 bases, leaving 1 base between them. The germline V gene has CDR1 MNHEY and CDR2 SVGAGI.

The V call is TRBV18, the J call TRBJ1-3; no reliable D call. This CDR3 region has 15 residues. CDR1 is KGHSH and CDR2 is LQKENI in the germline V gene. V shed 1 base and J shed 0 bases, with 7 bases lying between them. The CDR3 region has the DNA TGTGCCAGCTCACCACAAGGTTCCTCTGGAAACACCATATATTTT. Protein: CASSPQGSSGNTIYF.

This clone was seen more than once but under ten times. In DNA, the CDR3 is TGCGCCAGCAGCCAAGATAACATAAGGACAGGGGGCGCGAACACCGGGGAGCTGTTTTTT. It translates to CASSQDNIRTGGANTGELFF. The chain joins TRBV4-1 to TRBJ2-2, with 11 nucleotides matching TRBD1. Trimming removed 0 bases from V and 0 bases from J; junction bases left unmatched: 9. CDR3 length: 20 residues. CDR1 is MGHRA, CDR2 YSYEKL, per germline.

This clone was detected a few times. The rearrangement links TRBV2 to TRBJ2-5; D is possibly TRBD2 (5 bases). Germline values: CDR1 SNHLY, CDR2 FYNNEI. This CDR3 region has 13 residues. The V and J ends lost 4 bases and 2 bases respectively, with 8 bases between them. The CDR3 sequence: CASSGGIQETQYF. The CDR3 nucleotides read TGTGCCAGCAGTGGAGGGATTCAAGAGACCCAGTACTTC.

This clone has just one count. This chain links TRBV7-2 with TRBJ2-7; D perhaps matches TRBD2 (5 bases). V gave up 1 base and J gave up 2 bases, with 6 bases separating them. Germline assignment: CDR1 SGHTA and CDR2 FQGNSA. The CDR3 has 13 residues. CDR3 nucleotide sequence: TGTGCCAGCAGCTTAGTCGGGGCCTACGAGCAGTACTTC. Protein: CASSLVGAYEQYF.

V is TRBV30 and J is TRBJ1-2; D uncertain. V shed 5 bases and J shed 0 bases, with 10 bases lying between them. This CDR3 comprises 13 residues. CDR1 and CDR2 from the germline V gene are GTSNPN and SVGIG (reference sequence). CDR3 residues: CAWVGAANYGYTF. The CDR3 bases are TGTGCCTGGGTGGGCGCGGCTAACTATGGCTACACCTTC.

This chain uses TRBV4-3 with TRBJ1-3; the D is unclear. Trimming removed 1 base from V and 1 base from J, with 2 bases in between. CDR1 is LGHNA, CDR2 YSLEER, per germline. CDR3 length: 13 amino acids. As DNA, the CDR3 is TGCGCCAGCAGCCAAGCTTCTGGAAACACCATATATTTT. Protein product: CASSQASGNTIYF.

V is TRBV18 and J is TRBJ1-6; D is perhaps TRBD1 (5 bases). This CDR3 spans 14 amino acids. Germline V gene data show CDR1 as KGHSH and CDR2 as LQKENI. Trimming stripped 3 bases from V and 7 bases from J, with 10 bases between. This CDR3 is CASSPGRENSPLHF. The CDR3 nucleotides are TGTGCCAGCTCACCGGGCAGGGAGAATTCACCCCTCCACTTT.